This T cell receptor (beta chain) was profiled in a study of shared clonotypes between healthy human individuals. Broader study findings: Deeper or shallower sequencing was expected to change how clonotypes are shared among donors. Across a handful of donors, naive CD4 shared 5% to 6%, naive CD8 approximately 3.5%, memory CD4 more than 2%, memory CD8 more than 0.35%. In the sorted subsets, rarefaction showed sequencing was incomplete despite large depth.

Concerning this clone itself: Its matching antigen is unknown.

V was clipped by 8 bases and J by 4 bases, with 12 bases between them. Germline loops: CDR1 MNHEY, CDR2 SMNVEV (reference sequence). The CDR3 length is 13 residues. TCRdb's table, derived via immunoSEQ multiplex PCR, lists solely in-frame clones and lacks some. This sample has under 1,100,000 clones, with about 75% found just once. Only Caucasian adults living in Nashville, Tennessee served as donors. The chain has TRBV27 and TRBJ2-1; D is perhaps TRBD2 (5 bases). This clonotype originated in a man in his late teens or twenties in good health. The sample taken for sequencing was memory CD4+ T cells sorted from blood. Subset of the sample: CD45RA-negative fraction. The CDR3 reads CASLHDYYNEQFF. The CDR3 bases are TGTGCCAGCTTACACGACTATTACAATGAGCAGTTCTTC.